Listed here is a single T cell receptor (beta chain). Its cognate antigen is unknown. This record comes from a study of T cell responses to AZD1222 COVID-19 vaccine. Points from the study as a whole: Spike as a whole was targeted by vaccine-associated CD4 TCRs, dominant at 160-218 and 743-854.

TCRdb's copy holds only in-frame clones and misses some; the assay was immunoSEQ multiplex PCR. The top ten clones hold about 3.7% of a sample with under 150,000 clones, nearly 95% of them seen once. Trimming pared 3 bases from V and 1 base from J, leaving 8 bases between. The germline V gene has CDR1 SGHRS and CDR2 YFSETQ. The CDR3 has 14 residues. The sequence was collected from an adult who received the AZD1222 COVID-19 vaccine. The chain has TRBV5-1 and TRBJ2-4, with a possible D match to TRBD1 (5 bases). This sample comprised peripheral blood, obtained 28 days after the second AZD1222 dose. This CDR3 reads CASSWKGAKNIQYF. For the CDR3, the DNA is TGCGCCAGCAGCTGGAAGGGGGCCAAAAACATTCAGTACTTC.